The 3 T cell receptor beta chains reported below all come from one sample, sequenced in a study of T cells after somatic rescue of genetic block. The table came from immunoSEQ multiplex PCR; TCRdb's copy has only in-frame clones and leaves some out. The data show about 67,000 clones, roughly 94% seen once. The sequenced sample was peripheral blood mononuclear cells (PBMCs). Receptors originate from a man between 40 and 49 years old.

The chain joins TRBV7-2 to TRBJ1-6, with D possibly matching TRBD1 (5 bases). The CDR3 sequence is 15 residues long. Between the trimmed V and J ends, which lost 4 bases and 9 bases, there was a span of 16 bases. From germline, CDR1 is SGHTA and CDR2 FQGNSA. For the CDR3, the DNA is TGTGCCAGCAGCTACCCCCGGGCCCAGGGTTCACCCCTCCACTTT. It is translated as CASSYPRAQGSPLHF.

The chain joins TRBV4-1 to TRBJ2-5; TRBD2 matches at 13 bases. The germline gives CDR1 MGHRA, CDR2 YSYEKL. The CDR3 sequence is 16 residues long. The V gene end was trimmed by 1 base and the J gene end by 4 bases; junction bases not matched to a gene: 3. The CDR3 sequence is CASSQAGLAGLETQYF. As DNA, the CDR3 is TGCGCCAGCAGCCAAGCGGGACTAGCGGGGCTAGAGACCCAGTACTTC.

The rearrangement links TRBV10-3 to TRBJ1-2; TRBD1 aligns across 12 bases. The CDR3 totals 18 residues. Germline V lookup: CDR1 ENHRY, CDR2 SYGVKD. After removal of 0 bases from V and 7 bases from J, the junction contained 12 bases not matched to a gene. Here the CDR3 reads CAISESTRDRGRSGGYTF. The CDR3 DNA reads TGTGCCATCAGTGAGTCGACCCGGGACAGGGGGCGATCTGGTGGCTACACCTTC.